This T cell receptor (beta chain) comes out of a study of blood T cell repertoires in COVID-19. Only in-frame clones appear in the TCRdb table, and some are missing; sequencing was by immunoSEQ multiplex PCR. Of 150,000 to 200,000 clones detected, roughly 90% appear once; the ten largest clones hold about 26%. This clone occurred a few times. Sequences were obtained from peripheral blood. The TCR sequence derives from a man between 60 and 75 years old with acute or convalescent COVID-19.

The chain's CDR3 is CASSKGGYGTNEKLFF. For the CDR3, the DNA is TGTGCCAGCAGCAAGGGGGGGTATGGAACTAATGAAAAACTGTTTTTT. V gene TRBV7-8 combines with J gene TRBJ1-4, with TRBD1 as a possible D gene (6 bases). Trimming left V 5 bases short and J 1 base short, with 14 bases between. There are 16 residues in the CDR3. From germline, CDR1 is SGHVS and CDR2 FQNEAQ.